A single T cell receptor beta chain is shown here with its context. These data originate in a study of Tregs in tolerant kidney transplant recipients. The protocol was immunoSEQ multiplex PCR, while the TCRdb copy is restricted to in-frame clones and leaves out a portion. The repertoire has around 120,000 clones, roughly 93% of them found once; the top ten carry nearly 0.6%. CDR1 is SQVTM, CDR2 ANQGSEA, per germline. The CDR3 is 14 amino acids. Trimming at V came to 6 bases and at J to 3 bases, leaving 5 bases not matched to a gene. Sequencing was done on a sample of CD4+ T cells from blood. The clonotype originates from a human donor in good health. The chain employs TRBV29-1 and TRBJ2-3; 11 bases match TRBD1. DNA of the CDR3: TGCAGCGTCGGGACAGGGGGAAGGACAGATACGCAGTATTTT. This sequence encodes CSVGTGGRTDTQYF.